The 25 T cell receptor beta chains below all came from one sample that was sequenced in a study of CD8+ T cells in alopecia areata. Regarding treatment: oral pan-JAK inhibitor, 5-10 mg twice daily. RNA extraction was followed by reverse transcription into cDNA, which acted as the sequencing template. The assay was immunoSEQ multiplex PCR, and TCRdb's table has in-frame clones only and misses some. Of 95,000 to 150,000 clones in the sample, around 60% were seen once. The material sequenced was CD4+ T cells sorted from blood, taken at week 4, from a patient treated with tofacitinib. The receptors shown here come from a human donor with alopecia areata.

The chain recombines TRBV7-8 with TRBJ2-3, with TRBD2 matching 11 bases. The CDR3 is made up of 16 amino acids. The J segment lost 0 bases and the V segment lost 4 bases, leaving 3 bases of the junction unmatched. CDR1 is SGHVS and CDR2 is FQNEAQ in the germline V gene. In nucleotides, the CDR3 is TGTGCCAGCAGCTGGGGGACTAGCGGCAGCACAGATACGCAGTATTTT. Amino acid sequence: CASSWGTSGSTDTQYF.

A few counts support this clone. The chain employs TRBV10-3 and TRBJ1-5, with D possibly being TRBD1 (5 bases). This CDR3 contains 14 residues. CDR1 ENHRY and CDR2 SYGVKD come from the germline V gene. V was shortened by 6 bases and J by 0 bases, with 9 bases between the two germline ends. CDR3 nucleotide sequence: TGTGCCATCAGGGGGGACTATAGCAATCAGCCCCAGCATTTT. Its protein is CAIRGDYSNQPQHF.

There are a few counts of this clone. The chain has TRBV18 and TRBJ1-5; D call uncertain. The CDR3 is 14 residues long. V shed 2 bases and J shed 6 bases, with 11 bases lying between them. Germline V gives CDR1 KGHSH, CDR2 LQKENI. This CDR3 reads CASSPSRGPQPQHF. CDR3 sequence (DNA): TGTGCCAGCTCACCATCTCGGGGTCCTCAGCCCCAGCATTTT.

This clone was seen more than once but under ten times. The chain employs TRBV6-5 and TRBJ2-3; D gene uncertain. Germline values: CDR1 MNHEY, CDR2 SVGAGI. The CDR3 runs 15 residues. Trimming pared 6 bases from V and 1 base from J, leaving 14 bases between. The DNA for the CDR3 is TGTGCCAGCAGCCTTCGACCCCTGGGCACAGATACGCAGTATTTT. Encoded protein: CASSLRPLGTDTQYF.

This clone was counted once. The CDR3 loop is CASSRGAGGGYNEQFF. The CDR3 DNA reads TGTGCCAGCAGCAGAGGAGCGGGAGGAGGGTACAATGAGCAGTTCTTC. The rearrangement links TRBV7-9 to TRBJ2-1; 9 bases match TRBD2. This CDR3 is built from 16 residues. The V and J ends lost 5 bases and 4 bases, in that order; junction bases with no gene match: 9. CDR1 SEHNR and CDR2 FQNEAQ come from the germline V gene (reference sequence).

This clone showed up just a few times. DNA for the CDR3: TGTGCCACCAGCAGAGATCTTGGCAGCACAGATACGCAGTATTTT. This gives the protein CATSRDLGSTDTQYF. The chain links TRBV15 to TRBJ2-3; no definite D call. V gave up 0 bases and J gave up 0 bases, with 7 bases separating them. The CDR3 is 15 residues long. Germline assignment: CDR1 LNHNV and CDR2 YYDKDF (reference sequence).

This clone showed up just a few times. This CDR3 reads CASSLVPQAGNQPQHF. The CDR3 region has the DNA TGTGCCAGCAGCTTAGTGCCACAGGCGGGCAATCAGCCCCAGCATTTT. This chain connects TRBV7-2 to TRBJ1-5; TRBD1 is a possible D gene (5 bases). Germline V lookup: CDR1 SGHTA, CDR2 FQGNSA. Between the trimmed V and J ends, which lost 1 base and 2 bases, there was a span of 12 bases. The CDR3 loop spans 16 amino acids.

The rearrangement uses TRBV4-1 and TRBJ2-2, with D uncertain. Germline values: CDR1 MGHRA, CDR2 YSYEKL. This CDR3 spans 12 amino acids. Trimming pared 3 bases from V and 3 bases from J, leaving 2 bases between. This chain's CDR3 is CASSHYTGELFF. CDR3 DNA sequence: TGCGCCAGCAGCCACTACACCGGGGAGCTGTTTTTT.

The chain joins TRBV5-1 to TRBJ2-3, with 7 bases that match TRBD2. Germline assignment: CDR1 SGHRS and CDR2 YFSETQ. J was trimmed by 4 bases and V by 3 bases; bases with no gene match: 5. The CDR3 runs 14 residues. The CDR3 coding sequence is TGCGCCAGCAGCTGGGGGGACTACCCAGATACGCAGTATTTT. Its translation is CASSWGDYPDTQYF.

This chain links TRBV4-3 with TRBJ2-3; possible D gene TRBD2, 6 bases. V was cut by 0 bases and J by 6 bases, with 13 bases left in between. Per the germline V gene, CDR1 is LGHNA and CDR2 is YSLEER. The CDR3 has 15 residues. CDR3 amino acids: CASSQDLRGGDTQYF. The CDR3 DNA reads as TGCGCCAGCAGCCAAGACCTGCGGGGTGGGGATACGCAGTATTTT.

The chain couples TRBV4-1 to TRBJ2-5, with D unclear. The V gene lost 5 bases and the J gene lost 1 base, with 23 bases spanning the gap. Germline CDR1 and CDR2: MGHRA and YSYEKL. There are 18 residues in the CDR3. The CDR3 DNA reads TGCGCCAGCAGCACCGGTTCGGCCACGAAGGCCCTCCAAGAGACCCAGTACTTC. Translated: CASSTGSATKALQETQYF.

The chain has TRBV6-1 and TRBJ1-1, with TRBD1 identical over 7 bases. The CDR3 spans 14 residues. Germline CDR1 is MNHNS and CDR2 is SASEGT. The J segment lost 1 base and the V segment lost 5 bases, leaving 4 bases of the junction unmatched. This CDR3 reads CASSRDRKNTEAFF. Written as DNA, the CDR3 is TGTGCCAGCAGTCGGGACAGAAAGAACACTGAAGCTTTCTTT.

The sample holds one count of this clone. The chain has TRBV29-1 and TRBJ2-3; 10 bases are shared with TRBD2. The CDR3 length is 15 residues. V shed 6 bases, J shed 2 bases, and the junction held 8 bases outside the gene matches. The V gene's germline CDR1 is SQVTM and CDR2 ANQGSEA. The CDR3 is CSVQTTSGYTDTQYF. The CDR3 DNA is TGCAGCGTCCAAACGACTAGCGGGTACACAGATACGCAGTATTTT.

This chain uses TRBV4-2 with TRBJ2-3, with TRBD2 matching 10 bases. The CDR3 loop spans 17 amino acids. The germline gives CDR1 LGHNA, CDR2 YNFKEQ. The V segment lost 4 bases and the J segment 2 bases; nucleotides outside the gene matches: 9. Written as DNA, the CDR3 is TGTGCCAGCAGCCGGAAGTTAGCGGGGGGAAACACAGATACGCAGTATTTT. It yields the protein CASSRKLAGGNTDTQYF.

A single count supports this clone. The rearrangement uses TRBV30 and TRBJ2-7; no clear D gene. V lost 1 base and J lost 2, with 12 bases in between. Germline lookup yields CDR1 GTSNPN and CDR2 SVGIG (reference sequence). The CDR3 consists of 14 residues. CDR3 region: CAWSGSDFAYEQYF. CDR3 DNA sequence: TGTGCCTGGAGTGGCAGTGATTTTGCCTACGAGCAGTACTTC.

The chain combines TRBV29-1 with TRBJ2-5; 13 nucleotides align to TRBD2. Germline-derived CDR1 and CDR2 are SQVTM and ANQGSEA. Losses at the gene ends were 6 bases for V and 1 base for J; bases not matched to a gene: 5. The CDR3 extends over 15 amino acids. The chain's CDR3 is CSVAGTSGVQETQYF. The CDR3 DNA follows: TGCAGCGTGGCCGGGACTAGCGGGGTCCAAGAGACCCAGTACTTC.

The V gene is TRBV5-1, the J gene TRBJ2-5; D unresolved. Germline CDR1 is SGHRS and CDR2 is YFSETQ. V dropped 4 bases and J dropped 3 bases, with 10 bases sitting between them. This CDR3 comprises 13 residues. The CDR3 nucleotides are TGCGCCAGCAGCGCGACCCCAGAAGAGACCCAGTACTTC. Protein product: CASSATPEETQYF.

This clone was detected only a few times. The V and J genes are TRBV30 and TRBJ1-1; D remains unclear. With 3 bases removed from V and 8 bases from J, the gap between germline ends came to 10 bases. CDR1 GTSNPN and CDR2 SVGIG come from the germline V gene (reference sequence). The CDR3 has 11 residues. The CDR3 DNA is TGTGCCTGGAGCCACGTTTCCGAAGCTTTCTTT. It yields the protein CAWSHVSEAFF.

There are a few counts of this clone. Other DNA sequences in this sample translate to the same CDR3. CDR3 bases: TGTGCCAGCAGCTCCCAAGAGACCCAGTACTTC. Amino acid sequence: CASSSQETQYF. The chain combines TRBV7-2 with TRBJ2-5; D gene uncertain. The germline CDR1 and CDR2 sequences are SGHTA and FQGNSA. Between the trimmed V and J ends, which lost 4 bases and 1 base, there was a span of 1 base. The CDR3 is 11 amino acids.

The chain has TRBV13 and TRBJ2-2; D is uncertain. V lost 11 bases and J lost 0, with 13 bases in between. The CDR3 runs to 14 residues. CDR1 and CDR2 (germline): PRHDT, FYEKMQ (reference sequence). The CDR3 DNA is TGTGCCGGTGATCGACCCCCGAACACCGGGGAGCTGTTTTTT. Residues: CAGDRPPNTGELFF.

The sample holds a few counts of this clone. The CDR3 region has the DNA TGCAGCGCCGGACAGGGGACGGGCTACACCTTC. Translation: CSAGQGTGYTF. The V call is TRBV29-1, the J call TRBJ1-2; 9 nucleotides agree with TRBD1. Germline V lookup: CDR1 SQVTM, CDR2 ANQGSEA. V lost 7 bases to trimming and J lost 8 bases; unmatched junction nucleotides: 5. The CDR3 covers 11 residues.

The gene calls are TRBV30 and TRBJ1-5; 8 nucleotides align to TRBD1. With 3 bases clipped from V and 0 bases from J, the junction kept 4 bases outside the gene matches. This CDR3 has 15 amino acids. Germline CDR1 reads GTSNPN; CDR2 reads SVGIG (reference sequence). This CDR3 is CAWSRGQGSNQPQHF. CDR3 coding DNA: TGTGCCTGGAGCAGGGGGCAGGGTAGCAATCAGCCCCAGCATTTT.

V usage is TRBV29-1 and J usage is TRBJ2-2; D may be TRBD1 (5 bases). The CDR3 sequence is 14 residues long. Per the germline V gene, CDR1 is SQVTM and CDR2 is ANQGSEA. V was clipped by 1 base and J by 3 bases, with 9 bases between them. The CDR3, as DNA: TGCAGCGTTGAAGGGGGCGTCGACACCGGGGAGCTGTTTTTT. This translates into CSVEGGVDTGELFF.

In DNA, the CDR3 is TGTGCCATCTCGGGGCCCAAAGAGACCCAGTACTTC. This gives the protein CAISGPKETQYF. This chain uses TRBV10-3 with TRBJ2-5; D is perhaps TRBD1 or TRBD2 (5 bases each). Per germline, CDR1 ENHRY and CDR2 SYGVKD. The CDR3 has 12 residues. Trimming removed 8 bases at V and 3 bases at J, with 10 bases between.

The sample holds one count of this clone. The CDR3 loop is CASSQEPNSPLHF. The DNA of the CDR3 is TGCGCCAGCAGCCAAGAACCTAATTCACCCCTCCACTTT. The rearrangement links TRBV4-1 to TRBJ1-6; D unclear. V shed 0 bases and J shed 6 bases, with 3 bases lying between them. CDR1 is MGHRA, CDR2 YSYEKL, per germline. The CDR3 sequence is 13 residues long.